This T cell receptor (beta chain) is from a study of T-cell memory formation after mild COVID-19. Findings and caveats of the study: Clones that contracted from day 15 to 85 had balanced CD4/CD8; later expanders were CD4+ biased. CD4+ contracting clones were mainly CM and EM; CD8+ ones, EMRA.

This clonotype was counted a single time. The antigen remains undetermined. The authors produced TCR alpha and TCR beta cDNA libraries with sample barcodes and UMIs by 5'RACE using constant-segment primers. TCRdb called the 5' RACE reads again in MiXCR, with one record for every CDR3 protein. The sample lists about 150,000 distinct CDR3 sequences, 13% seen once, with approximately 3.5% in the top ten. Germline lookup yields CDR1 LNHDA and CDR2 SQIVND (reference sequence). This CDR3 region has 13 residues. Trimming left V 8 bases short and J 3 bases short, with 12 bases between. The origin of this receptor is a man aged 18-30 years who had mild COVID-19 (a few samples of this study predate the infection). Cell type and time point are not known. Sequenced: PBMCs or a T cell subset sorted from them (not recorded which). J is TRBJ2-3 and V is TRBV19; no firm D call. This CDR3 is CASQDFATDTQYF. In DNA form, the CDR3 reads TGTGCCAGTCAAGACTTTGCGACAGATACGCAGTATTTT.